These T cell receptor beta chains were read from a single sample in a study of blood T cells in healthy people across ages. TCRdb re-analysed the 5' RACE reads in MiXCR, keeping a single row per CDR3 protein. The table records roughly 900,000 distinct CDR3 sequences, roughly 26% of them present only once. Input material: blood. The receptors here all came from a woman of 80 years or more in good health. Both conserved end residues are part of each CDR3. The order of the fields is CDR3 protein, CDR3 DNA, clone size, D gene, V gene, J gene. A D gene is named only where the DNA matches it firmly. Clone size is shown for a subset of rows, as once, few, many or a class of expanded clone.

CASSERQGTIRHGYTF	TGTGCCAGCAGTGAAAGGCAGGGGACGATACGGCATGGCTACACCTTC	-	-	TRBV2	TRBJ1-2
CASSPGQKNEKLFF	TGTGCCAGCAGCCCGGGACAGAAGAATGAAAAACTGTTTTTT	-	TRBD1	TRBV5-4	TRBJ1-4
CASSYRPYNEQFF	TGTGCCAGCAGCTATAGGCCCTACAATGAGCAGTTCTTC	many	-	TRBV7-6	TRBJ2-1
CASSFSSGTSQETQYF	TGTGCCAGCAGTTTCTCCTCAGGAACATCTCAAGAGACCCAGTACTTC	many	-	TRBV6-5	TRBJ2-5
CASSLALANEQFF	TGTGCCAGCAGCTTAGCGCTGGCCAATGAGCAGTTCTTC	-	-	TRBV7-6	TRBJ2-1
CSASLGHSNQPQHF	TGCAGTGCTAGTCTTGGCCATAGCAATCAGCCCCAGCATTTT	-	-	TRBV20-1	TRBJ1-5
CASSYARALTDTQYF	TGTGCCAGCAGTTACGCCCGGGCTCTCACAGATACGCAGTATTTT	many	-	TRBV6-5	TRBJ2-3
CASSPSPAFGEQYF	TGTGCCAGCAGCCCATCCCCGGCCTTCGGCGAGCAGTACTTC	-	-	TRBV3-1	TRBJ2-7
CASSLLSGLSTDTQYF	TGTGCCAGCAGCTTATTGAGCGGGCTCAGCACAGATACGCAGTATTTT	-	-	TRBV7-2	TRBJ2-3
CRATGQLETQYF	TGCAGGGCTACTGGACAACTCGAGACCCAGTACTTC	-	-	TRBV20-1	TRBJ2-5
CASSSIAGGPLEQFF	TGTGCCAGCAGTTCCATAGCGGGGGGGCCTTTAGAGCAGTTCTTC	many	TRBD2	TRBV6-2/TRBV6-3	TRBJ2-1
CRGGGGSSYNSPLHF	TGCAGGGGCGGGGGCGGGAGCTCCTATAATTCACCCCTCCACTTT	many	-	TRBV20-1	TRBJ1-6
CASSRQPGSETQYF	TGTGCCAGCAGCCGCCAACCAGGGTCGGAGACCCAGTACTTC	many	-	TRBV7-2	TRBJ2-5
CSARILAGNEQYF	TGCAGTGCTAGAATTCTAGCGGGGAACGAGCAGTACTTC	-	TRBD2	TRBV20-1	TRBJ2-7
CASSSQQGFYEQYF	TGTGCCAGCAGTTCGCAACAGGGGTTCTACGAGCAGTACTTC	-	TRBD1	TRBV6-5	TRBJ2-7
CATRGGTGADTQYF	TGTGCCACGAGAGGAGGGACAGGGGCAGATACGCAGTATTTT	-	TRBD1	TRBV24-1	TRBJ2-3
CSGISRGPNTEAFF	TGCAGCGGCATAAGTCGGGGTCCGAACACTGAAGCTTTCTTT	few	-	TRBV29-1	TRBJ1-1
CASSLVGQYNSPLHF	TGTGCCAGCAGCTTAGTGGGACAGTATAATTCACCCCTCCACTTT	few	TRBD1	TRBV7-6	TRBJ1-6
CASSYGRENVQYF	TGTGCCAGCAGTTATGGACGGGAGAATGTGCAGTACTTC	-	-	TRBV6-6	TRBJ2-5
CATSDLETGPDFADTQYF	TGTGCCACCAGTGATTTGGAGACAGGGCCGGATTTTGCAGATACGCAGTATTTT	many	TRBD1	TRBV24-1	TRBJ2-3
CASSQDGAGPDTQYF	TGCGCCAGCAGCCAAGATGGAGCCGGCCCAGATACGCAGTATTTT	few	-	TRBV4-1	TRBJ2-3
CASSLARWSGVYNEQFF	TGTGCCAGCAGCTTGGCTCGGTGGAGTGGGGTATACAATGAACAGTTCTTC	-	-	TRBV5-4	TRBJ2-1
CASTSYASVAFF	TGTGCCAGCACCTCCTACGCGTCGGTGGCTTTCTTT	-	-	TRBV6-5	TRBJ1-1
CASSLRVAGNYGYTF	TGTGCCAGCAGTTTAAGGGTGGCTGGGAACTATGGCTACACCTTC	-	-	TRBV28	TRBJ1-2
CASSAPSNSPLHF	TGTGCCAGCAGCGCCCCCTCTAATTCACCCCTCCACTTT	few	-	TRBV7-9	TRBJ1-6
CASSRISGGYDTQYF	TGTGCCAGCAGCAGAATTAGCGGGGGGTATGATACGCAGTATTTT	many	TRBD2	TRBV7-2	TRBJ2-3
CASGLKDPGNTIYF	TGTGCCAGCGGCCTCAAGGACCCTGGAAACACCATATATTTT	-	-	TRBV7-6	TRBJ1-3
CASSLGLAVSYEQFF	TGTGCCAGCAGCTTGGGACTAGCGGTCTCCTACGAGCAGTTCTTC	-	TRBD2	TRBV5-5	TRBJ2-1
CAISESGGGKNEQFF	TGTGCCATCAGTGAGTCCGGCGGGGGCAAGAATGAGCAGTTCTTC	many	-	TRBV10-3	TRBJ2-1
CASSSTGVGSFSYEQYF	TGTGCCAGCAGTTCTACAGGGGTAGGTAGTTTTTCGTACGAGCAGTACTTC	many	TRBD1	TRBV28	TRBJ2-7
CASSLSGTGLGEQYF	TGTGCCAGCAGCTTATCCGGGACAGGGTTAGGCGAGCAGTACTTC	once	TRBD1	TRBV7-2	TRBJ2-7
CASSQGQEINEKLFF	TGTGCCAGCAGCCAAGGGCAGGAGATTAATGAAAAACTGTTTTTT	many	-	TRBV4-2	TRBJ1-4
CASSNSDTYNSPLHF	TGTGCCAGCAGTAACAGTGACACCTATAATTCACCCCTCCACTTT	-	-	TRBV7-2	TRBJ1-6
CASSLVTGAEAFF	TGCGCCAGCAGCTTGGTGACAGGGGCTGAAGCTTTCTTT	-	TRBD1	TRBV5-1	TRBJ1-1
CASSSNLNTEAFF	TGTGCCAGCAGCTCCAACCTGAACACTGAAGCTTTCTTT	many	-	TRBV7-2	TRBJ1-1
CSVDMANGYTF	TGCAGCGTTGATATGGCAAATGGCTACACCTTC	many	-	TRBV29-1	TRBJ1-2
CASKYGTGGVFTF	TGTGCCAGCAAGTACGGGACAGGGGGTGTCTTCACCTTC	many	TRBD1	TRBV7-2	TRBJ1-2
CASSPGGQGATDTQYF	TGCGCCAGCAGCCCGGGGGGACAGGGGGCCACAGATACGCAGTATTTT	-	TRBD1	TRBV5-1	TRBJ2-3
CASSCRDSSTDTQYF	TGTGCCAGCAGCTGCCGGGACAGCAGCACAGATACGCAGTATTTT	many	-	TRBV21-1	TRBJ2-3
CASSQTPTGGGGYTF	TGTGCCAGCAGCCAAACCCCGACAGGGGGCGGGGGCTACACCTTC	-	TRBD1	TRBV4-2	TRBJ1-2
CASSGVNYNEQFF	TGTGCCAGCAGCGGAGTGAACTACAATGAGCAGTTCTTC	many	-	TRBV12-3/TRBV12-4	TRBJ2-1
CASRFQGAYEQYF	TGTGCCAGCAGGTTTCAGGGGGCCTACGAGCAGTACTTC	-	TRBD1	TRBV7-2	TRBJ2-7
CASSQDQAGFSSYNEQFF	TGCGCCAGCAGCCAAGATCAGGCAGGCTTTAGCTCCTACAATGAGCAGTTCTTC	many	-	TRBV4-3	TRBJ2-1
CASSHNGYTF	TGTGCCAGCAGCCATAATGGCTACACCTTC	few	-	TRBV6-6	TRBJ1-2
CASSFGTGITDTQYF	TGTGCCAGCAGTTTTGGGACAGGCATCACAGATACGCAGTATTTT	-	TRBD1	TRBV6-1	TRBJ2-3
CASTVGGSNLKTQYF	TGTGCCAGCACGGTGGGGGGGTCCAACTTAAAGACCCAGTACTTC	many	TRBD2	TRBV7-2	TRBJ2-5
CASSPIGLRDSRRTQYF	TGTGCCAGCAGTCCCATAGGGCTCCGGGACAGCAGAAGGACCCAGTACTTC	many	TRBD1	TRBV6-5	TRBJ2-5
CSARDLLGSNQPQHF	TGCAGTGCTAGAGATTTATTGGGGAGCAATCAGCCCCAGCATTTT	few	-	TRBV20-1	TRBJ1-5
CASSLWGQSNEQFF	TGTGCCAGCAGCTTGTGGGGGCAGAGCAATGAGCAGTTCTTC	-	-	TRBV5-8	TRBJ2-1
CTQVETQYF	TGCACCCAGGTGGAGACCCAGTACTTC	-	-	TRBV1	TRBJ2-5
CASSVAPIYGYTF	TGTGCCAGCAGCGTAGCTCCAATCTATGGCTACACCTTC	many	-	TRBV9	TRBJ1-2